The clone carrying this TCR beta chain was seen ten or more times. Its antigen is as yet unknown. This entry is derived from a study of naive and memory T cell subsets. Study outcomes and limitations: Naive repertoires, especially CD8, held a few larger clonotypes, possibly memory cells re-expressing CD45RA.

Both TRBC1 and TRBC2 were covered by a beta constant-region primer of two equimolar oligonucleotides. Four rounds of PCR amplified the ligated cDNA using nested alpha and beta constant-region primers plus SP2. Via MiXCR, TCRdb re-called the UMI-ligation and nested PCR reads, giving one row per CDR3 protein. The repertoire holds about 150,000 distinct CDR3 sequences, with over 20% as singletons. The CDR3 extends over 15 amino acids. Per the germline V gene, CDR1 is GTSNPN and CDR2 is SVGIG (reference sequence). With 0 bases clipped from V and 9 bases from J, the junction kept 6 bases outside the gene matches.

Material: naive CD4+ T cells from blood. The rearrangement joins TRBV30 to TRBJ2-1, with 12 nucleotides matching TRBD2. The source of this sequence is a human donor in good health. This chain's CDR3 is CAWSVASGRAVEQFF. The DNA for the CDR3 is TGTGCCTGGAGTGTAGCTAGCGGGAGGGCCGTTGAGCAGTTCTTC.